The clone carrying this T cell receptor beta chain was observed once. Ages ranged from about 18 to 89 years, with residence in about 23 US areas. These data originate in a study of blood T cell repertoires in COVID-19. V lost 0 bases, J lost 4 bases, and 5 bases stayed unmatched. The germline V gene encodes CDR1 SGDLS and CDR2 YYNGEE. The CDR3 totals 15 residues. Methods used by the authors: From reference gene primer amplification, estimates of nucleated cell counts were derived. The repertoire was sequenced with immunoSEQ multiplex PCR; TCRdb's copy has only in-frame clones and lacks some. V, J and clone size are those of that table, while D and trimming were read from the DNA. The sample holds approximately 200,000 clones, about 84% seen once.

The V call is TRBV9, the J call TRBJ2-3, with 7 bases aligning to TRBD2. Material for sequencing was PBMCs or T cells enriched from blood (not recorded which). This TCR was sampled from a woman in her 30s who had recovered from COVID-19. The CDR3: CASSVGAGVADTQYF. DNA for the CDR3: TGTGCCAGCAGCGTAGGGGCGGGAGTGGCAGATACGCAGTATTTT.